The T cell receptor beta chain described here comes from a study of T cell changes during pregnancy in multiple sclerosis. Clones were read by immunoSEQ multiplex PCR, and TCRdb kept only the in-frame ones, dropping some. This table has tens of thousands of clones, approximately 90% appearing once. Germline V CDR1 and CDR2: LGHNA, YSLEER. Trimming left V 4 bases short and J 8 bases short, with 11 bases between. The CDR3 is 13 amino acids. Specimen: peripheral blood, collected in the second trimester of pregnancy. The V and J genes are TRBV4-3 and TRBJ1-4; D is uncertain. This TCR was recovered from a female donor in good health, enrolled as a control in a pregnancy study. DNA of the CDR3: TGCGCCAGCAGCCCGTGGAGTGGCGAAAAACTGTTTTTT. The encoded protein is CASSPWSGEKLFF.